The 25 T cell receptor beta chains below come from one sample, sequenced in a study of shared clonotypes between healthy human individuals. Measured with immunoSEQ multiplex PCR; TCRdb has only the in-frame clones, and not every one. The table has approximately 1.5 million clones, around 98% seen once; the top ten hold roughly 0.4%. The sequenced sample consisted of naive CD4+ T cells sorted from blood. Subset: CD45RA+ positively selected. Source of these receptors: a man aged 25-45 years in good health.

The chain carries TRBV7-2 and TRBJ2-3; the match to TRBD2 covers 10 bases. Germline CDR1 reads SGHTA; CDR2 reads FQGNSA. The CDR3 runs 17 residues. J was trimmed by 9 bases and V by 6 bases; bases with no gene match: 18. For the CDR3, the DNA is TGTGCCAGCAGGCGACTCCCTCTAGCGGGGGAGCAAGGGACGCAGTATTTT. Residues: CASRRLPLAGEQGTQYF.

The genes are TRBV9 and TRBJ1-1, with TRBD1 matching 9 bases. V lost 4 bases and J lost 2; bases outside the gene matches: 9. The CDR3 consists of 16 residues. Per germline, CDR1 SGDLS and CDR2 YYNGEE. The CDR3 coding sequence is TGTGCCAGCAGCCCCGACAGGGGGTACGGAAACACTGAAGCTTTCTTT. This sequence encodes CASSPDRGYGNTEAFF.

The chain is built from TRBV5-6 and TRBJ2-1, with 9 bases matching TRBD1. The germline CDR1 and CDR2 sequences are SGHDT and YYEEEE. The CDR3 consists of 19 residues. The V segment lost 4 bases and the J segment 16 bases; nucleotides outside the gene matches: 30. This chain's CDR3 is CASSLHRTGTGSRRTIVFF. CDR3 DNA sequence: TGTGCCAGCAGCCTGCACCGAACTGGGACAGGGTCTAGGAGGACCATTGTTTTCTTC.

The J gene is TRBJ2-7, the V gene TRBV7-9; 8 nucleotides line up with TRBD1. The CDR3 runs 14 residues. Unmatched junction bases numbered 6, after V lost 3 bases and J lost 5 bases. CDR1 is SEHNR and CDR2 is FQNEAQ in the germline V gene (reference sequence). The CDR3 DNA follows: TGTGCCAGCAGCTTGGGGACAGGTAGCCACGAGCAGTACTTC. As protein: CASSLGTGSHEQYF.

The gene calls are TRBV7-9 and TRBJ2-3; D gene unclear. V lost 10 bases and J 6 bases, leaving 11 bases between the germline ends. The CDR3 runs 11 residues. Germline V lookup: CDR1 SEHNR, CDR2 FQNEAQ (reference sequence). CDR3 in amino acids: CATLRLDTQYF. In nucleotides, the CDR3 is TGTGCCACCCTCCGCTTGGATACGCAGTATTTT.

The chain combines TRBV28 with TRBJ2-3, with unresolved D. The CDR3 sequence is 17 residues long. Trimming cost V 6 bases and J 4 bases, with 23 bases left between them. In germline, CDR1 is MDHEN, CDR2 SYDVKM. The CDR3 sequence: CASSRFGWSVSADTQYF. The CDR3 nucleotides are TGTGCCAGCAGCAGATTCGGCTGGTCGGTATCCGCAGATACGCAGTATTTT.

This CDR3 reads CASSHPTRREETQYF. The CDR3 DNA sequence: TGTGCCAGCAGTCACCCCACCCGCAGAGAAGAGACCCAGTACTTC. The chain employs TRBV28 and TRBJ2-5; no reliable D call. Germline V gives CDR1 MDHEN, CDR2 SYDVKM. The CDR3 extends over 15 amino acids. Trimming took 5 bases from V and 3 from J, leaving 16 bases between them.

V usage is TRBV19 and J usage is TRBJ2-7; D is perhaps TRBD2 (6 bases). CDR3 size: 13 residues. V was trimmed by 1 base and J by 3 bases, leaving 7 bases between them. Germline CDR1 LNHDA, CDR2 SQIVND (reference sequence). CDR3 nucleotides: TGTGCCAGTAGTATAGGGGAGGACTACGAGCAGTACTTC. Its protein is CASSIGEDYEQYF.

CDR3 residues: CASSLDRDFTDTQYF. The DNA for the CDR3 is TGCGCCAGCAGCCTAGACCGGGATTTCACAGATACGCAGTATTTT. This chain joins TRBV4-3 and TRBJ2-3; D perhaps matches TRBD2 (5 bases). There are 15 residues in the CDR3. CDR1 is LGHNA, CDR2 YSLEER, per germline. V gave up 4 bases and J gave up 2 bases, with 13 bases separating them.

Written as DNA, the CDR3 is TGTGCCAGCAGCCGGCAGGAGCTGAACACCGGGGAGCTGTTTTTT. It translates to CASSRQELNTGELFF. This sequence joins TRBV5-4 and TRBJ2-2; no definite D call. The V end was cut by 4 bases, the J end by 1 base, with 11 bases between. Germline V gene lookup returns CDR1 SGHNT and CDR2 YYREEE (reference sequence). This CDR3 is 15 amino acids long.

The gene calls are TRBV5-5 and TRBJ2-7; 10 nucleotides line up with TRBD1. The CDR3 covers 14 residues. V was pared by 1 base and J by 4 bases, with 2 bases of the junction left unmatched. CDR1 is SGHKS and CDR2 is YYEKEE in the germline V gene (reference sequence). CDR3 bases: TGTGCCAGCAGCTTGAGGGACAGGGGTTACGAGCAGTACTTC. It codes for CASSLRDRGYEQYF.

V usage is TRBV30 and J usage is TRBJ1-5, with D perhaps TRBD1 (5 bases). In germline, CDR1 is GTSNPN, CDR2 SVGIG (reference sequence). There are 14 residues in the CDR3. V shed 1 base and J shed 7 bases, with 14 bases lying between them. The CDR3 loop reads CAWSAPGGEQPQHF. CDR3 DNA sequence: TGTGCCTGGAGTGCGCCCGGGGGGGAACAGCCCCAGCATTTT. Using reference TRBV30 and TRBJ1-5 for the parts outside the CDR3, the full variable domain is SQTIHQWPATLVQPVGSPLSLECTVEGTSNPNLYWYRQAAGRGLQLLFYSVGIGQISSEVPQNLSASRPQDRQFILSSKKLLLSDSGFYLCAWSAPGGEQPQHFGDGTRLSIL.

The V and J genes are TRBV15 and TRBJ2-3; 7 bases agree with TRBD2. After removal of 0 bases from V and 6 bases from J, the junction contained 3 bases not matched to a gene. The CDR3 has 14 amino acids. Germline assignment: CDR1 LNHNV and CDR2 YYDKDF (reference sequence). The CDR3 loop reads CATSRDLGGDTQYF. CDR3 in DNA: TGTGCCACCAGCAGAGATCTCGGGGGGGATACGCAGTATTTT.

The chain combines TRBV5-1 with TRBJ2-7, with a tentative D call TRBD1 (6 bases). Germline assignment: CDR1 SGHRS and CDR2 YFSETQ. V lost 2 bases, J lost 2 bases, and 11 bases lay in between. This CDR3 comprises 14 residues. The CDR3 nucleotides read TGCGCCAGCAGCTTTGTGGGACAAACCTACGAGCAGTACTTC. As protein: CASSFVGQTYEQYF.

The rearrangement uses TRBV18 and TRBJ2-7; D not certain. V was cut by 3 bases and J by 7 bases, with 22 bases left in between. Per the germline V gene, CDR1 is KGHSH and CDR2 is LQKENI. The CDR3 is 16 amino acids. CDR3 amino acids: CASSPLPRNLQREQYF. CDR3 in DNA: TGTGCCAGCTCACCTTTACCCCGGAACCTCCAAAGGGAGCAGTACTTC.

The V call is TRBV12-5, the J call TRBJ2-7, with 9 positions matching TRBD1. The CDR3 spans 14 residues. V gave up 6 bases and J gave up 6 bases; unmatched junction bases: 9. Germline V gene sequence: CDR1 LGHNT, CDR2 FRNRAP. The CDR3, as DNA: TGTGCTAGTGGCCACGGGACAGGGAGAGGCGAGCAGTACTTC. Translation gives CASGHGTGRGEQYF.

The rearrangement links TRBV2 to TRBJ2-7; D is undetermined. The V gene lost 5 bases and the J gene lost 6 bases, with 17 bases spanning the gap. The CDR3 is made up of 14 amino acids. Germline-derived CDR1 and CDR2 are SNHLY and FYNNEI. The CDR3 bases are TGTGCCAGCAGTCCCCAGGCAGCGTTGGTCGAGCAGTACTTC. This codes for CASSPQAALVEQYF.

The genes are TRBV5-1 and TRBJ2-2; either TRBD1 or TRBD2 may fit D (5 bases each). The V end lost 0 bases, the J end lost 4 bases, and 10 bases lay between the germline ends. The CDR3 has 15 residues. Germline assignment: CDR1 SGHRS and CDR2 YFSETQ. The CDR3 DNA is TGCGCCAGCAGCTTGGCGGGACCTACCACCGGGGAGCTGTTTTTT. It yields the protein CASSLAGPTTGELFF.

The chain combines TRBV19 with TRBJ2-7; no clear D gene. Germline values: CDR1 LNHDA, CDR2 SQIVND (reference sequence). Trimming took off 3 bases at V and 3 bases at J, with 9 bases between the two ends. The CDR3 loop spans 13 amino acids. CDR3 amino acids: CASSMTRNYEQYF. The DNA of the CDR3 is TGTGCCAGTAGTATGACCCGAAACTACGAGCAGTACTTC.

This chain joins TRBV7-6 and TRBJ2-7; TRBD1 matches at 7 bases. With 1 base clipped from V and 3 bases from J, the junction kept 3 bases outside the gene matches. Germline assignment: CDR1 SGHVS and CDR2 FNYEAQ. The CDR3 is made up of 14 amino acids. The CDR3 spells CASSLGQGYYEQYF. The CDR3 DNA sequence: TGTGCCAGCAGCTTAGGACAGGGATACTACGAGCAGTACTTC.

The rearrangement links TRBV27 to TRBJ1-2; a possible D gene is TRBD1 (6 bases). This CDR3 is 17 amino acids long. Germline values: CDR1 MNHEY, CDR2 SMNVEV (reference sequence). With 10 bases removed from V and 6 bases from J, the gap between germline ends came to 30 bases. The CDR3 region is CATRGWGVQKGYDGYTF. The CDR3 coding sequence is TGTGCCACCAGGGGATGGGGCGTTCAAAAAGGCTATGATGGCTACACCTTC.

The rearrangement links TRBV11-2 to TRBJ1-2, with D perhaps TRBD1 (5 bases). Between the trimmed V and J ends, which lost 6 bases and 8 bases, there was a span of 19 bases. The V gene's germline CDR1 is SGHAT and CDR2 FQNNGV. This CDR3 region has 14 residues. In DNA, the CDR3 is TGTGCCAGCAGTCAAACGGGGGGAAGAAACGGCTACACCTTC. Its translation is CASSQTGGRNGYTF.

The V and J genes are TRBV5-4 and TRBJ2-7; 9 nucleotides line up with TRBD1. Per germline, CDR1 SGHNT and CDR2 YYREEE (reference sequence). J lost 3 bases, V lost 4 bases, and 5 bases had no gene match. The CDR3 is made up of 14 amino acids. CDR3: CASSLDRGNYEQYF. In nucleotides, the CDR3 is TGTGCCAGCAGCCTCGACAGGGGGAACTACGAGCAGTACTTC.

The chain employs TRBV5-1 and TRBJ2-3; D gene uncertain. The CDR3 has 14 residues. V was pared by 1 base and J by 2 bases, with 8 bases between. Per germline, CDR1 SGHRS and CDR2 YFSETQ. The CDR3 DNA sequence: TGCGCCAGCAGCTTGAAGCAGACCACAGATACGCAGTATTTT. Its translation: CASSLKQTTDTQYF.

This chain connects TRBV7-3 to TRBJ1-1; D gene ambiguous. The CDR3 contains 17 residues. V was trimmed by 0 bases and J by 4 bases, leaving 18 bases between them. Per the germline V gene, CDR1 is SGHTA and CDR2 is FQGTGA. The CDR3 reads CASSLTPREAPATEAFF. In DNA, the CDR3 is TGTGCCAGCAGCTTAACGCCCCGGGAGGCCCCGGCCACTGAAGCTTTCTTT.